These 13 T cell receptor beta chains were all obtained from the same sample, sequenced in a study of technical replicates of blood from a handful of donors (dated by TCRdb to 2016 to 2017). Receptor libraries were prepared by the immunoSEQ multiplex PCR assay. TCRdb's version of the immuneACCESS table is confined to in-frame rearrangements and falls short of the full clone set. An unresolved V gene accounts for under half of the shortfall where checked; the remainder is of unknown origin. The table for this sample lists approximately 79,000 clones; 85% to 95% of them were counted only once. In total, the top ten clones hold 0.3% to 0.5% of the sample. The sample consisted of T cells isolated from PBMCs. The receptors come from a human donor in good health.

The V gene is TRBV6-6, the J gene TRBJ1-2; 9 positions match TRBD1. CDR1 MNHNY and CDR2 SVGAGI come from the germline V gene (reference sequence). The trim removed 1 base at V and 6 bases at J, leaving 6 bases unmatched. The CDR3 has 15 amino acids. In DNA form, the CDR3 reads TGTGCCAGCAGTTACTTGACAGGGGGTGACAATGGCTACACCTTC. It is translated as CASSYLTGGDNGYTF.

The V and J genes are TRBV6-1 and TRBJ1-4, with D uncertain. Germline V CDR1 and CDR2: MNHNS, SASEGT. The V end lost 2 bases, the J end lost 0 bases, and 10 bases lay between the germline ends. The CDR3 spans 16 residues. The CDR3 spells CASSEIGLATNEKLFF. The CDR3 nucleotides are TGTGCCAGCAGTGAAATCGGGTTAGCAACTAATGAAAAACTGTTTTTT.

The J gene is TRBJ1-2, the V gene TRBV11-2; a weak D match, TRBD1 (5 bases). Germline lookup yields CDR1 SGHAT and CDR2 FQNNGV. CDR3 length: 13 amino acids. V was pared by 3 bases and J by 9 bases, with 14 bases between. CDR3 bases: TGTGCCAGCAGCTTCGGGCAGGGTTATAGCTACACCTTC. Protein product: CASSFGQGYSYTF.

This clone was counted once. This rearrangement joins TRBV29-1 to TRBJ1-3; 10 nucleotides align to TRBD1. Germline assignment: CDR1 SQVTM and CDR2 ANQGSEA. With V trimmed by 5 bases and J by 2 bases, 9 bases remained unmatched. This CDR3 comprises 16 residues. The CDR3 sequence is CSVYVVGTGAGNTIYF. The CDR3, as DNA: TGCAGCGTTTACGTCGTCGGGACAGGGGCTGGAAACACCATATATTTT.

The CDR3 DNA is TGTGCCAGCGCGCCGATAGGGGAATTGGGACTTTATGGCTACACCTTC. Its translation: CASAPIGELGLYGYTF. The V call is TRBV27, the J call TRBJ1-2; D is perhaps TRBD1 (5 bases). The CDR3 extends over 16 amino acids. CDR1 is MNHEY and CDR2 is SMNVEV in the germline V gene (reference sequence). V gave up 8 bases and J gave up 5 bases, with 24 bases separating them.

The chain carries TRBV9 and TRBJ2-1; D might be TRBD2 (6 bases). V lost 7 bases, J lost 0 bases, and 11 bases lay in between. Germline V lookup: CDR1 SGDLS, CDR2 YYNGEE. CDR3 length equals 14 residues. In DNA, the CDR3 is TGTGCCAGCGGATTCGGGGGCTCCTACAATGAGCAGTTCTTC. It yields the protein CASGFGGSYNEQFF.

The chain employs TRBV9 and TRBJ1-2, with D maybe TRBD1 (5 bases). V was shortened by 3 bases and J by 2 bases, with 14 bases between the two germline ends. The CDR3 has 15 amino acids. The germline gives CDR1 SGDLS, CDR2 YYNGEE. CDR3 sequence reads: CASSERDGPNYGYTF. CDR3 coding DNA: TGTGCCAGCAGCGAGCGGGACGGTCCCAACTATGGCTACACCTTC.

In its sample, this clone was seen once. This chain connects TRBV15 to TRBJ1-3; D remains unclear. Between the trimmed V and J ends, which lost 1 base and 0 bases, there was a span of 10 bases. Germline CDR1 LNHNV, CDR2 YYDKDF (reference sequence). The CDR3 consists of 16 residues. The chain's CDR3 is CATSRGEGFSGNTIYF. CDR3 nucleotide sequence: TGTGCCACCAGCAGAGGGGAGGGTTTCTCTGGAAACACCATATATTTT.

The rearrangement joins TRBV28 to TRBJ2-6; 8 positions agree with TRBD1. The germline V gene has CDR1 MDHEN and CDR2 SYDVKM. The CDR3 runs to 18 residues. V shed 7 bases and J 2 bases; nucleotides not matched to a gene: 13. The CDR3 DNA reads as TGTGCCAGCAACTTTAGGGGCAGGGGGCTTGCTGGGGCCAACGTCCTGACTTTC. Its translation: CASNFRGRGLAGANVLTF.

The chain couples TRBV7-9 to TRBJ2-7; D uncertain. The V end was cut by 3 bases, the J end by 3 bases, with 6 bases between. The germline V gene encodes CDR1 SEHNR and CDR2 FQNEAQ (reference sequence). The CDR3 consists of 12 residues. The CDR3 region is CASSFTGYEQYF. The CDR3 DNA is TGTGCCAGCAGCTTCACCGGCTACGAGCAGTACTTC. The full variable domain, with the rest looked up from reference TRBV7-9 and TRBJ2-7, is DTGVSQNPRHKITKRGQNVTFRCDPISEHNRLYWYRQTLGQGPEFLTYFQNEAQLEKSRLLSDRFSAERPKGSFSTLEIQRTEQGDSAMYLCASSFTGYEQYFGPGTRLTVT.

The rearrangement joins TRBV6-1 to TRBJ2-2; D is possibly TRBD2 (6 bases). The CDR3 consists of 14 residues. Looked up from germline, CDR1 is MNHNS and CDR2 is SASEGT. Trimming shortened V by 9 bases and J by 9 bases, and 20 bases separated the two germline ends. CDR3 coding DNA: TGTGCCAGTCGACCGGGGGAAGGTATCAGGGAGCTGTTTTTT. Its translation: CASRPGEGIRELFF.

J is TRBJ1-4 and V is TRBV11-3; D is possibly TRBD1 (6 bases). Trimming removed 5 bases from V and 7 bases from J, with 14 bases in between. The V gene's germline CDR1 is SGHNT and CDR2 YENEEA. This CDR3 comprises 14 residues. The CDR3 reads CASSSRDKGEKLFF. In nucleotides, the CDR3 is TGTGCCAGCAGCAGCCGGGACAAGGGTGAAAAACTGTTTTTT.

The chain employs TRBV7-9 and TRBJ2-3, with D perhaps TRBD1 (6 bases). V was cut by 6 bases and J by 6 bases, with 22 bases left in between. CDR3 length: 16 amino acids. CDR1 is SEHNR, CDR2 FQNEAQ, per germline (reference sequence). DNA for the CDR3: TGTGCCAGCAGTCTTAGTGTTCTGCAGGGGCAGGATACGCAGTATTTT. Amino acids: CASSLSVLQGQDTQYF.